The clone carrying this TCR beta chain was seen a few times. What it binds is unknown. Sequencing targeted expressed TCRB transcripts, as all isolated RNA had been reverse transcribed. The method was immunoSEQ multiplex PCR; TCRdb's version includes in-frame clones alone and lacks a portion of them. The sample carries about 270,000 clones, around an eighth recorded once. CD45RO/CCR7/CD25/CD127/CD95/CD27 sorting isolated CD4+ naive, central memory, regulatory and stem cell-like memory cells. This sample is drawn from a study of beta chain features in type 1 diabetes. The study's findings and limits: Researchers cautioned that cDNA sequencing could over-represent cells with high TCR expression. In all four CD4+ subsets, TCRB CDR3 length was significantly, moderately reduced in type 1 diabetes.

This TCR was recovered from a young man with type 1 diabetes. The specimen sequenced was naive CD4+ T cells from blood.

The CDR3 region is CASSEWQKETQYF. CDR3 coding DNA: TGTGCCAGCAGTGAATGGCAGAAAGAGACCCAGTACTTC. The chain combines TRBV25-1 with TRBJ2-5, with no clear D. From germline, CDR1 is MGHDK and CDR2 SYGVNS. The CDR3 loop spans 13 amino acids. Between the trimmed V and J ends, which lost 1 base and 3 bases, there was a span of 6 bases.